This note documents a single TCR beta chain sequence. This clonotype was seen more than once but under ten times. This clone's antigen is unknown. Base qualities are not recorded, but no much larger clone differs from it by a single base. This sample is drawn from a study of identical twins (TCRdb year 2016). With respect to the entire study: To test whether fetal clonotypes persist, the study used deep sequencing on TCR alpha and beta repertoires from monozygotic twins, unrelated adults of various ages, and cord blood. To rule out contamination, the twin experiments were replicated at different times with different library preparation protocols.

Taken from the germline V gene (reference sequence), the CDR1 and CDR2 loops are DFQATT and SNEGSKA. Its CDR3 holds 14 amino acids, cysteine through phenylalanine. Only the CDR3 portion is preserved as DNA: 42 bases, with reading frame beginning at the first base. V loses 3 bases of germline sequence and J loses 6 bases, and the interval between the two ends is 14 bases. On the study overall, not on this receptor specifically: Out-of-frame TCR alpha sharing in monozygotic twins was systematically underestimated by recombination models, whereas sharing between unrelated individuals was in agreement with the recombination models. Because the same donors could not be followed over many years, the conclusions relied on cross-sectional statistical analysis. Compared with coincidental sharing between unrelated individuals, out-of-frame TCR alpha sequences shared between twins showed an excess of sequences with low generation probability. In beta out-of-frame sequences, excess twin sharing was weaker, because having fewer shared sequences lowered the signal-to-noise ratio. Invariant T cells such as MAIT and iNKT could partly confound zero-insertion analyses, although diverse VJ usage argued against such confounding for most clonotypes. Fewer insertions were carried by abundant cord blood beta clonotypes, a similar but weaker trend appeared in young adult naive repertoires, and no such trend appeared in memory repertoires.

Every donor was a healthy Caucasian. Three pairs of female monozygotic twins, all aged 18 to 29 years, made up the twin cohort. The RNA used for TCR libraries was isolated from peripheral blood mononuclear cells. The receptor library was made with 5' RACE. Sequencing instrument: Illumina HiSeq 2000. A universal primer binding site was introduced by template switching, and a unique molecular identifier was present in the final cDNA, enabling accurate counting of TCR cDNA molecules. Specific primers in the conserved constant-segment region were used to synthesize first-strand cDNA for the TCR alpha and beta chains. Each cDNA library was double barcoded, with a SMART-Mk sample barcode plus Illumina barcodes, to control for contamination. TruSeq adapter sequences and Illumina sample barcodes were added in two successive PCR steps. The Illumina HiSeq platform was used with custom primers to sequence TCR alpha and beta cDNA libraries. Per the authors' processing: MiGEC processed the raw reads to extract unique molecular identifiers, while MiXCR was used to determine the CDR3 positions. Recombination models were inferred per individual with the repgenHMM and IGoR tools using an EM algorithm. Shared clonotype analysis was performed with the tcR package in R, normalizing sharing by the product of cloneset sizes. Out-of-frame nonproductive sequences were analyzed to study raw recombination free of thymic and clonal selection effects. The raw public data were reprocessed by TCRdb itself: fastp quality trimming at Q25, MiXCR clonotype calling, in-frame beta chains only. Entries that share a CDR3 protein sequence are merged under the most common genes and DNA. For this entry, the V and J calls and clone size follow TCRdb and not the study's own pipeline. Within this sample are a few hundred thousand distinct CDR3 sequences, with roughly 9.9% of them counted one time only. The top ten clones comprise roughly 3% of the sample.

The data were also submitted as part of a second study, on yellow fever vaccine responses in identical twins. As that second paper reports: According to the authors, in identical twins the way T cells responded to vaccination appeared partly convergent and partly personalized. Focusing on identical twins, the study followed the T cell clones that responded to the vaccine, and did so with precision.

Rearrangement joined TRBV20-1 to TRBJ2-2; the D element could tentatively be TRBD1 or TRBD2, as 5 bases agree for each. The material sequenced was PBMCs. The receptor's source is a woman aged 18-30 years in good health. The nucleotide sequence reads TGCAGTGCTAGGGGTATACTAGGGGCCGGGGAGCTGTTTTTT. Its translation is CSARGILGAGELFF.